The clone carrying this T cell receptor beta chain turned up a few times. The target antigen is unknown. A single record per CDR3 protein comes from TCRdb applying MiXCR to the 5' RACE reads. Of around 450,000 distinct CDR3 sequences detected, 11% to 15% appear once; the ten largest clones hold 0.52%. V lost 5 bases and J lost 3, with 5 bases in between. Looked up from germline, CDR1 is SEHNR and CDR2 is FQNEAQ (reference sequence). The CDR3 is 12 residues long. This sample is part of a study of identical twins. The study's findings and limits: Compared with unrelated sharing, twin-shared out-of-frame alpha sequences had more low-probability sequences.

In addition, the sample was reused for a study of yellow fever vaccine responses in identical twins.

The V gene is TRBV7-9, the J gene TRBJ1-5; D is ambiguous. The source material was CD4+ T cells sorted from blood. The origin of this receptor is a woman aged 18-29 years in good health. The CDR3 region is CASSLLNQPQHF. In DNA form, the CDR3 reads TGTGCCAGCAGCCTGCTCAATCAGCCCCAGCATTTT.